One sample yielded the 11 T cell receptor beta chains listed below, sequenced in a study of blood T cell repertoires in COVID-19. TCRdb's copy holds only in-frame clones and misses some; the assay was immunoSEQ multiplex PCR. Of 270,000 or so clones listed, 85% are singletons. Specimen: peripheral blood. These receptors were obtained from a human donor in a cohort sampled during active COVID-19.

The CDR3 DNA sequence: TGTGCCAGCAGCCAAAGGGACAGGGGGCTCAGTGGGGCCAACGTCCTGACTTTC. This encodes CASSQRDRGLSGANVLTF. The rearrangement uses TRBV3-1 (or the pseudogene TRBV3-2) and TRBJ2-6, with 12 bases fitting TRBD1. The CDR3 runs 18 residues. J lost 3 bases, V lost 2 bases, and 5 bases had no gene match. Germline CDR1 LGHDT, CDR2 YNNKEL (reference sequence).

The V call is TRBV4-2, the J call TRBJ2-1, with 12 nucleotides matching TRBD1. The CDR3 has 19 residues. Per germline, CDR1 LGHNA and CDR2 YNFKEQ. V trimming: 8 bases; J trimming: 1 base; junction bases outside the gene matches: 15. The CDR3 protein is CASGELGTGGLGSYNEQFF. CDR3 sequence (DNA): TGTGCCAGCGGTGAATTAGGGACAGGGGGCTTAGGGTCCTACAATGAGCAGTTCTTC.

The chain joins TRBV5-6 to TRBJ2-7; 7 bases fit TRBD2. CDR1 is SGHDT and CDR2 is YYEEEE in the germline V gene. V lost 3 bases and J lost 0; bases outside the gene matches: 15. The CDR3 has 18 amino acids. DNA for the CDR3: TGTGCCAGCAGCTCAAGCGTCGGTTCTAGCGGATACTCCTACGAGCAGTACTTC. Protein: CASSSSVGSSGYSYEQYF.

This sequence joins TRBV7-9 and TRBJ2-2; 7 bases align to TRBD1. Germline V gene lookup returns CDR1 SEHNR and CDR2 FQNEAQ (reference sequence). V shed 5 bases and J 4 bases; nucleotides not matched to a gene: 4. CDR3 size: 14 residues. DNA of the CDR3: TGTGCCAGCAGCCCTACAGGGGTCACCGGGGAGCTGTTTTTT. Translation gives CASSPTGVTGELFF.

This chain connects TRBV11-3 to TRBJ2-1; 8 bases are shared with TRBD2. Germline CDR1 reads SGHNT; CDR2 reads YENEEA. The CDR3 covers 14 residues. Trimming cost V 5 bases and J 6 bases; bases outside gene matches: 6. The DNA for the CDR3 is TGTGCCAGCAGCGTCGCCGGGACTAGCAATGAGCAGTTCTTC. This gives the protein CASSVAGTSNEQFF.

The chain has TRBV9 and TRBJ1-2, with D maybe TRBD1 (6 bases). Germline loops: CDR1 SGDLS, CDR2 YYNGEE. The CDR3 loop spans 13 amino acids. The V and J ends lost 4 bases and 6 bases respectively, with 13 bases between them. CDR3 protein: CASSTGQMDGYTF. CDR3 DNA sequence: TGTGCCAGCAGCACCGGACAGATGGATGGCTACACCTTC.

In DNA, the CDR3 is TGCGCCAGCAGCTTGGGGACTAGCGGGAACTACGAGCAGTACTTC. This translates into CASSLGTSGNYEQYF. J is TRBJ2-7 and V is TRBV5-1; 12 positions match TRBD2. This CDR3 has 15 residues. Germline V gives CDR1 SGHRS, CDR2 YFSETQ. The ends lost 0 bases at V and 3 bases at J; junction bases unmatched: 1.

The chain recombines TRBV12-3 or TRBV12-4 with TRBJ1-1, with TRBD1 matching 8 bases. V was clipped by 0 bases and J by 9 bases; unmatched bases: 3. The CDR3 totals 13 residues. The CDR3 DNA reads TGTGCCAGCAGTTTAGCCCGGGACAGGCAAGCTTTCTTT. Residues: CASSLARDRQAFF.

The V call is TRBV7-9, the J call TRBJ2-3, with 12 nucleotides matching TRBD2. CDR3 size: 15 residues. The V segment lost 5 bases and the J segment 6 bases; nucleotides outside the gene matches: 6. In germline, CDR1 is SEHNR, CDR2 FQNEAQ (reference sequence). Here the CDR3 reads CASSPGLAGGDTQYF. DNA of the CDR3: TGTGCCAGCAGCCCCGGGCTAGCGGGAGGGGATACGCAGTATTTT.

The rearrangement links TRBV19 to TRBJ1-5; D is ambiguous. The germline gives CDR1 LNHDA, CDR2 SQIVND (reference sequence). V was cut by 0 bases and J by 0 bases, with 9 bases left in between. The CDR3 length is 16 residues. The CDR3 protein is CASSIDAASSNQPQHF. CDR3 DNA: TGTGCCAGTAGTATAGATGCGGCCAGTAGCAATCAGCCCCAGCATTTT.

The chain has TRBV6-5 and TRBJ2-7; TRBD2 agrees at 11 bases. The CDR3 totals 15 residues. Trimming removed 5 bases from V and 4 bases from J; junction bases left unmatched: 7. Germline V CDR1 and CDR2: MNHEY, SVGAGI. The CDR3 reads CASSTLAGGGYEQYF. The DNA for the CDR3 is TGTGCCAGCAGTACTCTAGCGGGAGGTGGGTACGAGCAGTACTTC.